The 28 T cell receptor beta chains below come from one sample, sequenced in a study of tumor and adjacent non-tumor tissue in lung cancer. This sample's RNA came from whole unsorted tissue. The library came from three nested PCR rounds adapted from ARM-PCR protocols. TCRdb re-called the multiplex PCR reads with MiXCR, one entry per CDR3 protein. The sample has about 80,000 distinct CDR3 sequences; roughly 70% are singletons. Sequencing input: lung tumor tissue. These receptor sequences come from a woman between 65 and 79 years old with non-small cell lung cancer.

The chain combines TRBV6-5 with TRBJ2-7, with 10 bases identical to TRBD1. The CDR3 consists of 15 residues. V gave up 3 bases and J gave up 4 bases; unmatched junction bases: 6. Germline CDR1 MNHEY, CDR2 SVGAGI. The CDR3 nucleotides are TGTGCCAGCAGTTATAGAGGACAGGGGGAATACGAGCAGTACTTC. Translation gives CASSYRGQGEYEQYF.

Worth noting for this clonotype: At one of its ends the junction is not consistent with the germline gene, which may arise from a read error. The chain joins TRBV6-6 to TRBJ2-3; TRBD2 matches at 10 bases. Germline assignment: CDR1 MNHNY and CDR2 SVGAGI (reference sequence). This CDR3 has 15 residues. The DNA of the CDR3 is TGTGCCAACAGTTACACTAGCGGGATCACAGAAACGCAGTATTTT. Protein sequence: CANSYTSGITETQYF.

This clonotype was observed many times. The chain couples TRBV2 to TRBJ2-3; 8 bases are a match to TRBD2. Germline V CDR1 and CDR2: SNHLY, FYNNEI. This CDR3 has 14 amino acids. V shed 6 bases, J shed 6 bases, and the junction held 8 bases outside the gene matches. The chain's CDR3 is CASSREGREDTQYF. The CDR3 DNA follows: TGTGCCAGCAGCCGGGAGGGCCGGGAGGATACGCAGTATTTT.

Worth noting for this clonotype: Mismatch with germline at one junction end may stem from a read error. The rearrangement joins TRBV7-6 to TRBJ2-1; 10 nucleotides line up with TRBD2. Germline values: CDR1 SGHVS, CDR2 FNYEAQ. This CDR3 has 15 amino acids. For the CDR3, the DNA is TGTGCCAACAGCTCCCGGACTAGCGGCTACAATGAGCAGTTCTTC. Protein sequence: CANSSRTSGYNEQFF.

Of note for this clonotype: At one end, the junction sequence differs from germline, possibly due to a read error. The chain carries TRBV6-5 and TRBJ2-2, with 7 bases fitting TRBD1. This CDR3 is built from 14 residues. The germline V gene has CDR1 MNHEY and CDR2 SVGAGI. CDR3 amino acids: CVSRSGQYTGELFF. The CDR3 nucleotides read TGTGTCAGCAGATCGGGACAGTACACCGGGGAGCTGTTTTTT.

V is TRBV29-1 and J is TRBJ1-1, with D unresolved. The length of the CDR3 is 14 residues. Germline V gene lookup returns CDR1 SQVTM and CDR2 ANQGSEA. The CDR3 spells CRVWTGIVNTEAFF. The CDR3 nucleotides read TGCAGGGTCTGGACCGGGATAGTGAACACTGAAGCTTTCTTT. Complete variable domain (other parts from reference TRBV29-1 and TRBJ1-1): SAVISQKPSRDICQRGTSLTIQCQVDSQVTMMFWYRQQPGQSLTLIATANQGSEATYESGFVIDKFPISRPNLTFSTLTVSNMSPEDSSIYLCRVWTGIVNTEAFFGQGTRLTVV.

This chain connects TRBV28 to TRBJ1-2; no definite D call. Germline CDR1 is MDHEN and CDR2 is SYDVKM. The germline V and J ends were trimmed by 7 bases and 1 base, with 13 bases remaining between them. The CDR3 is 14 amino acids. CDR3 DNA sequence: TGTGCCAGCACTCCCGCATACTTTAACTATGGCTACACCTTC. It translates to CASTPAYFNYGYTF.

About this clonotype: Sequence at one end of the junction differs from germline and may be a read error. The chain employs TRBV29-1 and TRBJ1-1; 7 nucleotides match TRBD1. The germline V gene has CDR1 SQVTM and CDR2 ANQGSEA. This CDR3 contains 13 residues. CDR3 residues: CRVGDREGMGAFF. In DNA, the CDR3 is TGCAGGGTCGGAGACAGGGAAGGAATGGGAGCTTTCTTC. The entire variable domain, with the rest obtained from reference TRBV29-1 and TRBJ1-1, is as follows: SAVISQKPSRDICQRGTSLTIQCQVDSQVTMMFWYRQQPGQSLTLIATANQGSEATYESGFVIDKFPISRPNLTFSTLTVSNMSPEDSSIYLCRVGDREGMGAFFGQGTRLTVV.

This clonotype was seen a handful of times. Here the CDR3 reads CASSFKIGLNTEAFF. As DNA, the CDR3 is TGTGCCAGCAGTTTCAAGATAGGCTTGAACACTGAAGCTTTCTTT. The V call is TRBV28, the J call TRBJ1-1; D not certain. CDR1 is MDHEN and CDR2 is SYDVKM in the germline V gene. Trimming stripped 3 bases from V and 0 bases from J, with 11 bases between. The CDR3 runs to 15 residues.

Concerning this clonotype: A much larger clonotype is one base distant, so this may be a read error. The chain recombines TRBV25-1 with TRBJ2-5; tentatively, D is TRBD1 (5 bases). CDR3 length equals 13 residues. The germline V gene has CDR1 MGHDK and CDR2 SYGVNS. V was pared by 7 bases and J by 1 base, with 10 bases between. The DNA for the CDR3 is TGTGCCAGCATAGGGGTAGCCCAAGAGACCCAGTACTTC. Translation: CASIGVAQETQYF.

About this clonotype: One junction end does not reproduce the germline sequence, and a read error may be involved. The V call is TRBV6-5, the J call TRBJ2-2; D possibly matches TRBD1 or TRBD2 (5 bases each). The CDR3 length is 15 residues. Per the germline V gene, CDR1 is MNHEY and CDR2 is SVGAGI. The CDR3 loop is CASQGVRPNTGELIF. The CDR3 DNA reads TGTGCCAGCCAGGGAGTGCGTCCGAACACCGGGGAGCTGATTTTT.

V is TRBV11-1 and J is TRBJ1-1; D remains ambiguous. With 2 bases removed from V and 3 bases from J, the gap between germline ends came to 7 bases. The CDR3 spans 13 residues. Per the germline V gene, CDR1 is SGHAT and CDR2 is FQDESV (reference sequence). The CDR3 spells CASSLTWDTEAFF. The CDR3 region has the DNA TGTGCCAGCAGCTTAACATGGGACACTGAAGCTTTCTTT.

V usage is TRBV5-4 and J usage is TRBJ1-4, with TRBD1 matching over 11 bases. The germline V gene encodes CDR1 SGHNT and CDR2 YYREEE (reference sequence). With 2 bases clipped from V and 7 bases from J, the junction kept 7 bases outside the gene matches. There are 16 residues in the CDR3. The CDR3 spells CASSLRVGQGGEKLFF. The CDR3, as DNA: TGTGCCAGCAGCTTAAGAGTGGGACAGGGGGGTGAAAAACTGTTTTTT.

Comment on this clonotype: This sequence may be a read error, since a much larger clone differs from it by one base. The CDR3: CASSWTEENIQYF. As DNA, the CDR3 is TGTGCCAGCAGCTGGACAGAGGAAAACATTCAGTACTTC. The V and J genes are TRBV5-6 and TRBJ2-4, with a tentative D call TRBD1 (6 bases). Germline V gives CDR1 SGHDT, CDR2 YYEEEE. Trimming removed 3 bases from V and 5 bases from J, with 9 bases in between. The CDR3 runs 13 residues.

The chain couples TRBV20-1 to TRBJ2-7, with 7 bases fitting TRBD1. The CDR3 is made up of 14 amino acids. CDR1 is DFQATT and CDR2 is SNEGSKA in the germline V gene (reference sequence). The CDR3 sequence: CNARLGGGLYEQYF. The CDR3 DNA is TGCAATGCCAGGTTAGGGGGCGGACTCTACGAGCAGTACTTC.

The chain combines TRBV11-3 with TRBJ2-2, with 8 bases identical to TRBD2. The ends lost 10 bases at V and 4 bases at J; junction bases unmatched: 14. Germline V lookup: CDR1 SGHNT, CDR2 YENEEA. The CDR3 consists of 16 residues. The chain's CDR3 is CAISVAGRPCTGELFF. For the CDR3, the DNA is TGTGCCATCAGTGTAGCGGGAAGGCCATGCACCGGGGAGCTGTTTTTT. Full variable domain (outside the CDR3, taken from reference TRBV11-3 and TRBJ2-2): EAGVVQSPRYKIIEKKQPVAFWCNPISGHNTLYWYLQNLGQGPELLIRYENEEAVDDSQLPKDRFSAERLKGVDSTLKIQPAELGDSAVYLCAISVAGRPCTGELFFGEGSRLTVL.

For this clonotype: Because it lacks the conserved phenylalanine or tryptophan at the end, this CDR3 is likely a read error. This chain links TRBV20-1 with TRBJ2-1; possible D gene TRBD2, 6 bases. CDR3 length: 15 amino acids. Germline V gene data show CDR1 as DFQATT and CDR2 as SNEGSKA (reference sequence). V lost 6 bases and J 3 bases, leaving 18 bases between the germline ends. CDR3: CSATGEWDRYNEQFI. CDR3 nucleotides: TGCAGTGCGACGGGAGAGTGGGACCGCTACAATGAGCAGTTCATC.

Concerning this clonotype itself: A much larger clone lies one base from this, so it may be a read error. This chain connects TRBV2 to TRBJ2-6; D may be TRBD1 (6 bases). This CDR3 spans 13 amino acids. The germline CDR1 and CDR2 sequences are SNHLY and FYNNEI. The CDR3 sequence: CVSSMDRINVLTF. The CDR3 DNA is TGTGTCAGCAGTATGGACAGAATCAACGTCCTGACTTTC.

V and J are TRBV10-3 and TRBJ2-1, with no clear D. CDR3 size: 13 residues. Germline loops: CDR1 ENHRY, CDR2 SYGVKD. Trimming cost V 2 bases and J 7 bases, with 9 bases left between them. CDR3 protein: CAISEADHNEQFF. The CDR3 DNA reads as TGTGCCATCAGTGAGGCGGACCATAATGAGCAGTTCTTC.

For the CDR3, the DNA is TGTGCCAACAGGTGCATAGATACGCAGTATTTT. Amino acid sequence: CANRCIDTQYF. J is TRBJ2-3 and V is TRBV12-3 or TRBV12-4, with a tentative D call TRBD1 (5 bases). V lost 10 bases to trimming and J lost 5 bases, with 10 bases between them. There are 11 residues in the CDR3.

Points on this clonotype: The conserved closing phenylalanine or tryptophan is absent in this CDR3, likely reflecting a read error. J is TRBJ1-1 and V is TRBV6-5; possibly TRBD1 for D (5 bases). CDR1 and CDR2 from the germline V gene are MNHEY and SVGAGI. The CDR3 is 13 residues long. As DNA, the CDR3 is TGTGCCAGCAGGCGACAGAGGAACACCGAAGCTTTCTAT. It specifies CASRRQRNTEAFY.

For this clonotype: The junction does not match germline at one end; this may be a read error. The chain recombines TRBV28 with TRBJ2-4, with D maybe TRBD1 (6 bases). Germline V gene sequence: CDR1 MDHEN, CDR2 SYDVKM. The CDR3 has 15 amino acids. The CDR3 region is CVSSNPGQGLNIQYF. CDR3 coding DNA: TGTGTCAGCTCGAATCCGGGACAAGGGCTAAACATTCAGTACTTC.

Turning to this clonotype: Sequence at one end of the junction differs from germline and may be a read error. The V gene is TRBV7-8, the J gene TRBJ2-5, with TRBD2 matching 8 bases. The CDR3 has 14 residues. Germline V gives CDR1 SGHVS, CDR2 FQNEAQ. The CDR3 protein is CASSLTSVNEIQYF. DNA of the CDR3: TGTGCCAGCAGCCTGACTAGCGTCAACGAGATCCAGTACTTC.

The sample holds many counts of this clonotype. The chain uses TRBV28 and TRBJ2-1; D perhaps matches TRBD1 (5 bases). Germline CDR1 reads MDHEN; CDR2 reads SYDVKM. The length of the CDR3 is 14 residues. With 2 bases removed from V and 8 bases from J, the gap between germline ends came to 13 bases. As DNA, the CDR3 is TGTGCCAGCAGTTTAACTACCCCAGGGTATGAGCAGTTCTTC. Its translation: CASSLTTPGYEQFF.

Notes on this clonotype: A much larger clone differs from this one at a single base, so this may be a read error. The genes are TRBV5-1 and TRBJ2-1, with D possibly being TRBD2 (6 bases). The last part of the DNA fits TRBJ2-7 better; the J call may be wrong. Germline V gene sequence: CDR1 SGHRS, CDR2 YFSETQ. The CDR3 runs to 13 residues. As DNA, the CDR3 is TGCGCCAGCGAGCGGAACGGCGGGAATGAGCAGTACTTC. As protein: CASERNGGNEQYF.

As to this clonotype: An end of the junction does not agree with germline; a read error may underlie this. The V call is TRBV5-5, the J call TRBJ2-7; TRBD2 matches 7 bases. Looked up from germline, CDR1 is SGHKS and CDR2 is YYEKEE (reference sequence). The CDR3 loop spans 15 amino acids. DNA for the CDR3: TGTGCCAGCAGCTATACTAGCGCGAGCGTCCATGAGCAGTATTTC. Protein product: CASSYTSASVHEQYF.

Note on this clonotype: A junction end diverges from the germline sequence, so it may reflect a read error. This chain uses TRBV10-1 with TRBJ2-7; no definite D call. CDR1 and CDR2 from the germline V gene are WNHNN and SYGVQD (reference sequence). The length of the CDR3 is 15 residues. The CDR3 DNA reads TGCGTCAGCAGTGAGTCTGAGGCTAACTCCTACGAGCAGTATTTC. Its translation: CVSSESEANSYEQYF.

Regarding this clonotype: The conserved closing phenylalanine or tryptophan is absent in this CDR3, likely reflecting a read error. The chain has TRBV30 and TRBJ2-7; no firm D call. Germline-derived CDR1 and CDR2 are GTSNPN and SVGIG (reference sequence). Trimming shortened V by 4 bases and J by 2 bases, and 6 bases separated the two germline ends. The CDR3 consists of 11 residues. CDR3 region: CAWKHTYEQYS. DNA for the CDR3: TGTGCCTGGAAGCATACCTACGAGCAGTACTCC.